The 32 T cell receptor beta chains given below trace back to one sample, sequenced in a study of OX40 agonist ivuxolimab in advanced cancers. The data were produced by immunoSEQ multiplex PCR, yet TCRdb's version contains in-frame clones alone and is incomplete. The table records about 91,000 clones, around four fifths of them present only once. This specimen consisted of CD4+ or CD8+ T cells sorted from blood, obtained in a trial of the OX40 agonist ivuxolimab. The receptors originated from an adult with an advanced solid tumor such as melanoma, head and neck, liver or kidney cancer.

The V gene is TRBV15, the J gene TRBJ1-1; D is unclear. V was cut by 1 base and J by 7 bases, with 13 bases left in between. The CDR3 covers 14 residues. Germline V gene sequence: CDR1 LNHNV, CDR2 YYDKDF (reference sequence). CDR3 sequence (DNA): TGTGCCACCAGCAGAGCCCTGGCATCGATTGAAGCTTTCTTT. Its protein is CATSRALASIEAFF. Supplemented by reference TRBV15 and TRBJ1-1, the full variable domain reads DAMVIQNPRYQVTQFGKPVTLSCSQTLNHNVMYWYQQKSSQAPKLLFHYYDKDFNNEADTPDNFQSRRPNTSFCFLDIRSPGLGDTAMYLCATSRALASIEAFFGQGTRLTVV.

J is TRBJ2-7 and V is TRBV28, with 9 bases identical to TRBD2. Trimming at V came to 8 bases and at J to 0 bases, leaving 8 bases not matched to a gene. In germline, CDR1 is MDHEN, CDR2 SYDVKM. The CDR3 spans 15 residues. This CDR3 reads CASGEVAGASYEQYV. CDR3 nucleotides: TGTGCCAGCGGGGAGGTAGCGGGGGCCTCCTACGAGCAGTACGTC.

This chain links TRBV18 with TRBJ2-5; the D gene is possibly TRBD2 (5 bases). CDR3 length: 14 residues. Germline loops: CDR1 KGHSH, CDR2 LQKENI. Trimming took 6 bases from V and 4 from J, leaving 15 bases between them. The DNA for the CDR3 is TGTGCCAGCTCTTGGACTCCGACGGGAGAGACCCAGTACTTC. Amino acid sequence: CASSWTPTGETQYF.

This chain links TRBV5-5 with TRBJ2-7; D remains ambiguous. Germline CDR1 and CDR2: SGHKS and YYEKEE (reference sequence). V was trimmed by 0 bases and J by 2 bases, leaving 12 bases between them. The length of the CDR3 is 15 residues. The CDR3 region is CASSLEFGPTYEQYF. As DNA, the CDR3 is TGTGCCAGCAGCTTGGAATTCGGACCTACCTACGAGCAGTACTTC.

The V gene is TRBV5-6, the J gene TRBJ2-3; 7 bases map to TRBD1. The ends lost 4 bases at V and 6 bases at J; junction bases unmatched: 8. Germline V gene data show CDR1 as SGHDT and CDR2 as YYEEEE. This CDR3 region has 14 residues. CDR3 region: CASSLPTGPDTQYF. CDR3 DNA: TGTGCCAGCAGCCTTCCGACAGGGCCCGATACGCAGTATTTT.

This chain uses TRBV12-5 with TRBJ2-3; a possible D gene is TRBD2 (6 bases). CDR1 LGHNT and CDR2 FRNRAP come from the germline V gene. The CDR3 length is 15 residues. Trimming left V 1 base short and J 4 bases short, with 12 bases between. CDR3 protein: CASGLALTGADTQYF. The CDR3 DNA reads TGTGCTAGTGGTTTGGCCTTAACGGGGGCAGATACGCAGTATTTT.

V and J are TRBV12-5 and TRBJ1-2; maybe TRBD1 (6 bases). This CDR3 spans 13 amino acids. From germline, CDR1 is LGHNT and CDR2 FRNRAP. CDR3 sequence: CAAGGAFFYGYTF. The CDR3 nucleotides read TGTGCGGCTGGGGGGGCCTTTTTCTATGGCTACACCTTC.

This clone was counted only a few times. The chain combines TRBV15 with TRBJ2-1; D is ambiguous. This CDR3 is built from 15 residues. CDR1 and CDR2 (germline): LNHNV, YYDKDF (reference sequence). The V gene lost 4 bases and the J gene lost 5 bases, with 15 bases spanning the gap. The CDR3 is CATSIHFEADNEQFF. The DNA of the CDR3 is TGTGCCACCAGCATCCACTTTGAGGCGGACAATGAGCAGTTCTTC.

This CDR3 is CASSLDSHNEQFF. Here the CDR3 DNA reads TGTGCCAGCAGCTTAGACAGTCACAATGAGCAGTTCTTC. This sequence joins TRBV7-7 and TRBJ2-1; no clear D gene. Germline CDR1 SSHAT, CDR2 FNYEAQ (reference sequence). The V gene lost 1 base and the J gene lost 5 bases, with 6 bases spanning the gap. The CDR3 is 13 residues long. The variable domain in full, completed from reference TRBV7-7 and TRBJ2-1, reads GAGVSQSPRYKVTKRGQDVTLRCDPISSHATLYWYQQALGQGPEFLTYFNYEAQPDKSGLPSDRFSAERPEGSISTLTIQRTEQRDSAMYRCASSLDSHNEQFFGPGTRLTVL.

V gene TRBV7-2 combines with J gene TRBJ1-2; D may be TRBD1 (6 bases). V was pared by 5 bases and J by 0 bases, with 19 bases between. The CDR3 is 17 amino acids. Germline-derived CDR1 and CDR2 are SGHTA and FQGNSA. CDR3 DNA sequence: TGTGCCAGCAGCATTCTCGGAACGACAGGACCTAACTATGGCTACACCTTC. It encodes CASSILGTTGPNYGYTF. The full variable domain, its missing parts supplied by reference TRBV7-2 and TRBJ1-2, is GAGVSQSPSNKVTEKGKDVELRCDPISGHTALYWYRQSLGQGLEFLIYFQGNSAPDKSGLPSDRFSAERTGGSVSTLTIQRTQQEDSAVYLCASSILGTTGPNYGYTFGSGTRLTVV.

The gene calls are TRBV30 and TRBJ1-2; 7 nucleotides line up with TRBD1. CDR3 size: 12 residues. Trimming cost V 3 bases and J 8 bases; bases outside gene matches: 6. Germline values: CDR1 GTSNPN, CDR2 SVGIG (reference sequence). As DNA, the CDR3 is TGTGCCTGGAGGCAGGGGGGCTTGGGCTACACCTTC. Protein sequence: CAWRQGGLGYTF.

The chain has TRBV6-6 and TRBJ1-4; D not certain. The CDR3 is made up of 11 amino acids. Trimming pared 10 bases from V and 5 bases from J, leaving 8 bases between. Germline CDR1 and CDR2: MNHNY and SVGAGI (reference sequence). The CDR3 is CATRANEKLFF. CDR3 sequence (DNA): TGTGCCACCCGAGCGAATGAAAAACTGTTTTTT.

J is TRBJ2-1 and V is TRBV4-3; 14 positions match TRBD2. The V and J ends lost 1 base and 6 bases, in that order; junction bases with no gene match: 2. In germline, CDR1 is LGHNA, CDR2 YSLEER. CDR3 size: 16 residues. This chain's CDR3 is CASSQGGTSGGNEQFF. The CDR3 region has the DNA TGCGCCAGCAGCCAAGGAGGGACTAGCGGGGGCAATGAGCAGTTCTTC.

The chain links TRBV9 to TRBJ1-6; D possibly corresponds to TRBD1 (6 bases). Looked up from germline, CDR1 is SGDLS and CDR2 is YYNGEE. CDR3 length: 17 residues. V was shortened by 4 bases and J by 1 base, with 15 bases between the two germline ends. The CDR3 protein is CASSSYRDGSYNSPLHF. The DNA of the CDR3 is TGTGCCAGCAGCTCCTACAGGGACGGGTCCTATAATTCACCCCTCCACTTT.

This clone showed up just once. This sequence joins TRBV2 and TRBJ2-2; 8 bases line up with TRBD1. Trimming removed 6 bases from V and 4 bases from J; junction bases left unmatched: 10. The CDR3 totals 16 residues. Germline loops: CDR1 SNHLY, CDR2 FYNNEI. DNA for the CDR3: TGTGCCAGCAGGGACAGGGAACTATCCGTCACCGGGGAGCTGTTTTTT. Translated: CASRDRELSVTGELFF.

V usage is TRBV5-6 and J usage is TRBJ2-3, with TRBD1 matching 8 bases. This CDR3 region has 16 residues. Germline loops: CDR1 SGHDT, CDR2 YYEEEE. V shed 4 bases and J 1 base; nucleotides not matched to a gene: 8. The CDR3 protein is CASSGTGGVGTDTQYF. The CDR3 DNA is TGTGCCAGCAGCGGCACAGGGGGAGTGGGCACAGATACGCAGTATTTT.

The rearrangement links TRBV28 to TRBJ1-2; D remains ambiguous. Trimming cost V 6 bases and J 6 bases, with 8 bases left between them. Germline CDR1 and CDR2: MDHEN and SYDVKM. The CDR3 is 11 residues long. For the CDR3, the DNA is TGTGCCAGCAGGGTCCTCGATGGCTACACCTTC. Translating gives CASRVLDGYTF.

J is TRBJ2-7 and V is TRBV27; no reliable D call. Trimming removed 3 bases at V and 0 bases at J, with 6 bases between. This CDR3 contains 13 residues. Germline-derived CDR1 and CDR2 are MNHEY and SMNVEV (reference sequence). In DNA, the CDR3 is TGTGCCAGCAGTTTCGCAATCTCCTACGAGCAGTACTTC. It specifies CASSFAISYEQYF.

V usage is TRBV4-2 and J usage is TRBJ2-4; possibly TRBD2 for D (6 bases). This CDR3 has 16 amino acids. The germline V gene has CDR1 LGHNA and CDR2 YNFKEQ. The V end lost 0 bases, the J end lost 8 bases, and 17 bases lay between the germline ends. The CDR3 sequence: CASSQEGSRGGDIQYF. CDR3 DNA sequence: TGTGCCAGCAGCCAAGAAGGTTCGCGGGGCGGGGACATTCAGTACTTC.

This chain uses TRBV11-2 with TRBJ2-2; TRBD1 or TRBD2 may be the D gene (5 bases each). V was trimmed by 6 bases and J by 2 bases, leaving 13 bases between them. Germline CDR1 is SGHAT and CDR2 is FQNNGV. CDR3 length: 15 amino acids. Written as DNA, the CDR3 is TGTGCCAGCAGAAAGGGGACGCAAAACACCGGGGAGCTGTTTTTT. Translating gives CASRKGTQNTGELFF. Looking up the rest from reference TRBV11-2 and TRBJ2-2 gives the full variable domain: EAGVAQSPRYKIIEKRQSVAFWCNPISGHATLYWYQQILGQGPKLLIQFQNNGVVDDSQLPKDRFSAERLKGVDSTLKIQPAKLEDSAVYLCASRKGTQNTGELFFGEGSRLTVL.

The rearrangement joins TRBV30 to TRBJ2-6; no reliable D call. The CDR3 contains 13 residues. V lost 0 bases and J lost 4, with 4 bases in between. CDR1 is GTSNPN, CDR2 SVGIG, per germline (reference sequence). CDR3 sequence: CAWSVAGANVLTF. For the CDR3, the DNA is TGTGCCTGGAGTGTCGCCGGGGCCAACGTCCTGACTTTC.

This rearrangement joins TRBV28 to TRBJ2-6; D call uncertain. V lost 4 bases, J lost 13 bases, and 23 bases lay in between. The CDR3 runs 16 residues. CDR1 is MDHEN, CDR2 SYDVKM, per germline. The CDR3 reads CASSSPNGVQSPVLTF. Here the CDR3 DNA reads TGTGCCAGCAGTTCCCCAAATGGCGTCCAGTCACCGGTCCTGACTTTC. The whole variable domain, remainder taken from reference TRBV28 and TRBJ2-6, is DVKVTQSSRYLVKRTGEKVFLECVQDMDHENMFWYRQDPGLGLRLIYFSYDVKMKEKGDIPEGYSVSREKKERFSLILESASTNQTSMYLCASSSPNGVQSPVLTFGAGSRLTVL.

This clone appeared once. The V and J genes are TRBV5-6 and TRBJ2-7, with D unresolved. Trimming took off 0 bases at V and 4 bases at J, with 5 bases between the two ends. Per the germline V gene, CDR1 is SGHDT and CDR2 is YYEEEE. The CDR3 totals 12 residues. The CDR3 reads CASSLGKYEQYF. The CDR3 nucleotides are TGTGCCAGCAGCTTGGGAAAATACGAGCAGTACTTC. Combining the CDR3 with reference TRBV5-6 and TRBJ2-7 gives the whole variable domain DAGVTQSPTHLIKTRGQQVTLRCSPKSGHDTVSWYQQALGQGPQFIFQYYEEEERQRGNFPDRFSGHQFPNYSSELNVNALLLGDSALYLCASSLGKYEQYFGPGTRLTVT.

This chain links TRBV30 with TRBJ2-1, with a tentative D call TRBD1 (6 bases). The V and J ends lost 6 bases and 3 bases respectively, with 9 bases between them. CDR3 length: 12 amino acids. The germline V gene encodes CDR1 GTSNPN and CDR2 SVGIG (reference sequence). CDR3 nucleotides: TGTGCCTGCACAGGGAGCTACAATGAGCAGTTCTTC. Translation: CACTGSYNEQFF. Combining the CDR3 with reference TRBV30 and TRBJ2-1 gives the whole variable domain SQTIHQWPATLVQPVGSPLSLECTVEGTSNPNLYWYRQAAGRGLQLLFYSVGIGQISSEVPQNLSASRPQDRQFILSSKKLLLSDSGFYLCACTGSYNEQFFGPGTRLTVL.

This chain joins TRBV4-1 and TRBJ1-1; D call uncertain. Trimming took off 4 bases at V and 12 bases at J, with 15 bases between the two ends. CDR1 and CDR2 (germline): MGHRA, YSYEKL. The CDR3 extends over 12 amino acids. CDR3 DNA: TGCGCCAGCAGCCGCGTTAGGGAGAAGACTTTCTTT. The encoded protein is CASSRVREKTFF.

This clone was observed once. This sequence joins TRBV5-1 and TRBJ1-1; TRBD1 matches at 11 bases. Unmatched junction bases numbered 8, after V lost 8 bases and J lost 5 bases. The CDR3 loop spans 14 amino acids. CDR1 and CDR2 from the germline V gene are SGHRS and YFSETQ. The DNA for the CDR3 is TGCGCCAGTAATGGACAGGGGGCACGGACTGAAGCTTTCTTT. It translates to CASNGQGARTEAFF. Combining the CDR3 with reference TRBV5-1 and TRBJ1-1 gives the whole variable domain KAGVTQTPRYLIKTRGQQVTLSCSPISGHRSVSWYQQTPGQGLQFLFEYFSETQRNKGNFPGRFSGRQFSNSRSEMNVSTLELGDSALYLCASNGQGARTEAFFGQGTRLTVV.

This chain uses TRBV7-2 with TRBJ2-5; TRBD2 might be the D (5 bases). V was cut by 3 bases and J by 3 bases, with 11 bases left in between. The V gene's germline CDR1 is SGHTA and CDR2 FQGNSA. The CDR3 is 14 residues long. The CDR3 bases are TGTGCCAGCAGCTTCTCGGGGTTTGAAGAGACCCAGTACTTC. Its protein product is CASSFSGFEETQYF. The whole variable domain, remainder taken from reference TRBV7-2 and TRBJ2-5, is GAGVSQSPSNKVTEKGKDVELRCDPISGHTALYWYRQSLGQGLEFLIYFQGNSAPDKSGLPSDRFSAERTGGSVSTLTIQRTQQEDSAVYLCASSFSGFEETQYFGPGTRLLVL.

This clone was recorded only once. The chain is built from TRBV7-2 and TRBJ2-7; 9 positions match TRBD1. J was trimmed by 3 bases and V by 4 bases; bases with no gene match: 7. Germline CDR1 is SGHTA and CDR2 is FQGNSA. The CDR3 sequence is 15 residues long. The CDR3 DNA is TGTGCCAGCAGCTCAGGGGGGACAGGGTACTACGAGCAGTACTTC. It encodes CASSSGGTGYYEQYF.

This chain links TRBV10-3 with TRBJ2-1; D unclear. The CDR3 extends over 10 amino acids. Germline lookup yields CDR1 ENHRY and CDR2 SYGVKD. V was cut by 11 bases and J by 4 bases, with 6 bases left in between. CDR3 in amino acids: CAAGYNEQFF. CDR3 DNA: TGTGCCGCTGGTTACAATGAGCAGTTCTTC.

V is TRBV7-9 and J is TRBJ1-5; TRBD1 matches at 7 bases. This CDR3 is 15 amino acids long. Germline V gene data show CDR1 as SEHNR and CDR2 as FQNEAQ (reference sequence). J gave up 4 bases and V 5 bases, and 8 bases lay outside the gene matches. The chain's CDR3 is CASSLQGQPNQPQHF. In DNA, the CDR3 is TGTGCCAGCAGCCTTCAGGGACAGCCTAATCAGCCCCAGCATTTT.

This chain joins TRBV6-1 and TRBJ1-1; D is undetermined. The CDR3 is 14 residues long. V gave up 7 bases and J gave up 0 bases, with 12 bases separating them. Germline V lookup: CDR1 MNHNS, CDR2 SASEGT. The CDR3 nucleotides read TGTGCCAGCAAAATCCGTAGGATGAACACTGAAGCTTTCTTT. Translation: CASKIRRMNTEAFF.

This CDR3 is CASSLVLARTGVYGYTF. CDR3 DNA sequence: TGTGCCAGCAGCTTAGTCTTAGCAAGGACAGGGGTCTATGGCTACACCTTC. The chain recombines TRBV7-9 with TRBJ1-2, with 9 bases identical to TRBD1. Germline loops: CDR1 SEHNR, CDR2 FQNEAQ (reference sequence). The junction had 10 bases not matched to a gene; V was cut back by 1 base and J by 4 bases. The CDR3 covers 17 residues.